These 15 T cell receptor beta chains came from one sample sequenced in a study of shared clonotypes between healthy human individuals. Sequencing was performed with immunoSEQ multiplex PCR; in TCRdb, only in-frame clones are kept and a portion is missing. The sample carries roughly 2.2 million clones, more than 85% recorded once. Material: naive CD4+ T cells from PBMCs. The subset is: CD45RA+ positively selected. All receptors derive from a man between 18 and 35 years old in good health. Some clones in this sample may be carry-over from other donors' samples.

The rearrangement links TRBV28 to TRBJ1-4; 8 nucleotides line up with TRBD1. The CDR3 is 14 residues long. Germline values: CDR1 MDHEN, CDR2 SYDVKM. Losses at the gene ends were 5 bases for V and 3 bases for J; bases not matched to a gene: 2. This CDR3 reads CASSGQGSNEKLFF. CDR3 DNA: TGTGCCAGCAGTGGACAGGGTTCTAATGAAAAACTGTTTTTT.

This chain connects TRBV5-1 to TRBJ2-3; either TRBD1 or TRBD2 may supply D (5 bases each). Trimming took off 5 bases at V and 0 bases at J, with 13 bases between the two ends. This CDR3 is built from 15 residues. Germline CDR1 and CDR2: SGHRS and YFSETQ. The CDR3: CASRGSGTSTDTQYF. In DNA form, the CDR3 reads TGCGCCAGCAGGGGGTCCGGGACGAGCACAGATACGCAGTATTTT.

V is TRBV28 and J is TRBJ2-1; maybe TRBD2 (6 bases). CDR1 and CDR2 from the germline V gene are MDHEN and SYDVKM. With 3 bases removed from V and 4 bases from J, the gap between germline ends came to 13 bases. CDR3 length equals 15 residues. Here the CDR3 reads CASSFERARYNEQFF. CDR3 DNA sequence: TGTGCCAGCAGTTTCGAGCGGGCCCGTTACAATGAGCAGTTCTTC.

The J gene is TRBJ1-5, the V gene TRBV6-6; D not certain. CDR1 MNHNY and CDR2 SVGAGI come from the germline V gene (reference sequence). The CDR3 has 13 residues. Trimming cost V 2 bases and J 4 bases, with 6 bases left between them. The CDR3 sequence: CASSYTENQPQHF. CDR3 coding DNA: TGTGCCAGCAGTTACACGGAGAATCAGCCCCAGCATTTT.

V is TRBV2 and J is TRBJ2-7; TRBD1 aligns across 7 bases. Germline assignment: CDR1 SNHLY and CDR2 FYNNEI. This CDR3 is built from 14 residues. After removal of 11 bases from V and 2 bases from J, the junction contained 12 bases not matched to a gene. This CDR3 is CAATTTGTTYEQYF. CDR3 DNA: TGTGCCGCAACCACGACAGGGACCACCTACGAGCAGTACTTC.

V is TRBV7-3 and J is TRBJ2-1; 8 bases are shared with TRBD2. The germline V gene encodes CDR1 SGHTA and CDR2 FQGTGA. The trim removed 5 bases at V and 6 bases at J, leaving 12 bases unmatched. CDR3 size: 16 residues. The CDR3 loop is CASSAMPAGGSNEQFF. The CDR3 nucleotides are TGTGCCAGCAGCGCCATGCCGGCGGGAGGATCCAATGAGCAGTTCTTC.

This sequence joins TRBV30 and TRBJ2-5; 9 positions match TRBD1. This CDR3 is 11 amino acids long. Trimming took 7 bases from V and 4 from J; bases not matched to a gene: 1. Germline V CDR1 and CDR2: GTSNPN, SVGIG (reference sequence). This CDR3 reads CASGQGETQYF. CDR3 coding DNA: TGTGCCTCGGGACAGGGAGAGACCCAGTACTTC.

This rearrangement joins TRBV27 to TRBJ2-4, with D uncertain. This CDR3 spans 14 amino acids. V was shortened by 3 bases and J by 2 bases, with 8 bases between the two germline ends. Per the germline V gene, CDR1 is MNHEY and CDR2 is SMNVEV (reference sequence). Written as DNA, the CDR3 is TGTGCCAGCAGTTTCAGAAATCCCAAAAACATTCAGTACTTC. Its translation is CASSFRNPKNIQYF.

The chain is built from TRBV27 and TRBJ1-5; D remains unclear. This CDR3 is 15 amino acids long. Germline CDR1 and CDR2: MNHEY and SMNVEV (reference sequence). Deletions cut 2 bases from V and 9 bases from J, with 17 bases between. CDR3 bases: TGTGCCAGCAGTTTAAATTTACCAGCTGTTTGGCCCCAGCATTTT. Amino acid sequence: CASSLNLPAVWPQHF.

The chain couples TRBV10-3 to TRBJ2-3; D perhaps matches TRBD2 (5 bases). Trimming pared 0 bases from V and 7 bases from J, leaving 20 bases between. Germline-derived CDR1 and CDR2 are ENHRY and SYGVKD. This CDR3 spans 17 amino acids. This chain's CDR3 is CAISESRVVGIEYTQYF. As DNA, the CDR3 is TGTGCCATCAGTGAGTCGCGGGTTGTAGGGATTGAATATACGCAGTATTTT.

The rearrangement links TRBV28 to TRBJ1-2; D may be TRBD1 (5 bases). This CDR3 has 13 amino acids. Germline CDR1 is MDHEN and CDR2 is SYDVKM. Trimming pared 2 bases from V and 8 bases from J, leaving 12 bases between. The CDR3 here is CASSLQGVWGYTF. In nucleotides, the CDR3 is TGTGCCAGCAGTTTACAGGGAGTATGGGGCTACACCTTC.

This chain joins TRBV27 and TRBJ2-3, with D tentatively TRBD1 (5 bases). Trimming took 6 bases from V and 0 from J, leaving 10 bases between them. Germline V gene lookup returns CDR1 MNHEY and CDR2 SMNVEV (reference sequence). The CDR3 totals 14 residues. The CDR3 sequence is CASRGRPSTDTQYF. Here the CDR3 DNA reads TGTGCCAGCAGGGGGCGGCCTAGCACAGATACGCAGTATTTT.

The chain uses TRBV5-4 and TRBJ2-1, with TRBD1 identical over 7 bases. The germline V gene has CDR1 SGHNT and CDR2 YYREEE (reference sequence). Trimming cost V 4 bases and J 9 bases; bases outside gene matches: 13. The CDR3 spans 15 residues. The CDR3 is CASSVNRGLYFEQFF. The CDR3 coding sequence is TGTGCCAGCAGCGTAAACAGGGGCCTATACTTTGAGCAGTTCTTC.

The V gene is TRBV9, the J gene TRBJ2-4, with D maybe TRBD2 (5 bases). The CDR3 extends over 13 amino acids. Trimming stripped 4 bases from V and 8 bases from J, with 13 bases between. In germline, CDR1 is SGDLS, CDR2 YYNGEE. CDR3 bases: TGTGCCAGCAGCCCGAGGGCCGGGCACATTCAGTACTTC. This sequence encodes CASSPRAGHIQYF.

V is TRBV7-3 and J is TRBJ2-2, with D possibly being TRBD1 (5 bases). V was cut by 6 bases and J by 2 bases, with 16 bases left in between. Germline lookup yields CDR1 SGHTA and CDR2 FQGTGA. There are 16 residues in the CDR3. The DNA for the CDR3 is TGTGCCAGCAGTCCCTGGGGCCCTGTTAACACCGGGGAGCTGTTTTTT. This sequence encodes CASSPWGPVNTGELFF.